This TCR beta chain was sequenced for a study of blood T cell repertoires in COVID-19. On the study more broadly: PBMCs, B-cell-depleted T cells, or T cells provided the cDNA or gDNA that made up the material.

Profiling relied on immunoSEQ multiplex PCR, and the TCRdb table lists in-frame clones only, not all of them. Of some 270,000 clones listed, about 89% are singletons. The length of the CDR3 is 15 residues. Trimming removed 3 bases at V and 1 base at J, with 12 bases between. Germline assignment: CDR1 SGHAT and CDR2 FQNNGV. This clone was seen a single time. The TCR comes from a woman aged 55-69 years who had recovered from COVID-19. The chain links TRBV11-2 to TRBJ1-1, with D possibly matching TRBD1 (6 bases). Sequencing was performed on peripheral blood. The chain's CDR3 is CASSFQPQGNTEAFF. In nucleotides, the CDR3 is TGTGCCAGCAGCTTCCAACCACAGGGGAACACTGAAGCTTTCTTT.